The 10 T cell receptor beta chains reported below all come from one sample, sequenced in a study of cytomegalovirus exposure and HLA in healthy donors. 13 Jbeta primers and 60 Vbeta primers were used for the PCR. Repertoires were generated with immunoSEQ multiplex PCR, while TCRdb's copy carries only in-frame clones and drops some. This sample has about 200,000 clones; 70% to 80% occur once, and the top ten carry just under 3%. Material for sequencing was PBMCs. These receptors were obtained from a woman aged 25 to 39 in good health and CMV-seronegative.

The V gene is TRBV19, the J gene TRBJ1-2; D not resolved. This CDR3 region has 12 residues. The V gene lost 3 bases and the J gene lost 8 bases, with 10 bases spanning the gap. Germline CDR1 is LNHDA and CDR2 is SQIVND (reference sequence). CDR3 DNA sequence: TGTGCCAGTAGTATTTACTCTAGCGGCTACACCTTC. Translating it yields CASSIYSSGYTF.

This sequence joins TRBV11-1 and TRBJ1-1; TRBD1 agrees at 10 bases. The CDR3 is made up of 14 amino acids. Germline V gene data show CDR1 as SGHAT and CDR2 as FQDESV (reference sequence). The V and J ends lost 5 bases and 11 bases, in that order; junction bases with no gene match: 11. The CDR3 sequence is CASSRQGATFEAFF. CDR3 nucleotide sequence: TGTGCCAGCAGCCGACAGGGGGCGACCTTTGAGGCTTTCTTT. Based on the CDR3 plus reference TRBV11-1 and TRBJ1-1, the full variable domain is EAEVAQSPRYKITEKSQAVAFWCDPISGHATLYWYRQILGQGPELLVQFQDESVVDDSQLPKDRFSAERLKGVDSTLKIQPAELGDSAMYLCASSRQGATFEAFFGQGTRLTVV.

In DNA form, the CDR3 reads TGTGCCAGCGGACAGGGGTCTGGAAACACCATATATTTT. This translates into CASGQGSGNTIYF. This chain links TRBV7-9 with TRBJ1-3, with 9 bases aligning to TRBD1. J gave up 1 base and V 8 bases, and 0 bases lay outside the gene matches. Per germline, CDR1 SEHNR and CDR2 FQNEAQ (reference sequence). This CDR3 is built from 13 residues.

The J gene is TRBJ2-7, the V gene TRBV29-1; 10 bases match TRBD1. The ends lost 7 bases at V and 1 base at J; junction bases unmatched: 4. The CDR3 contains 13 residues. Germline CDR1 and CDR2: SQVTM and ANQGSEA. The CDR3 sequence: CSARQGASYEQYF. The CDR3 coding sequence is TGCAGCGCCCGACAGGGGGCTTCCTACGAGCAGTACTTC.

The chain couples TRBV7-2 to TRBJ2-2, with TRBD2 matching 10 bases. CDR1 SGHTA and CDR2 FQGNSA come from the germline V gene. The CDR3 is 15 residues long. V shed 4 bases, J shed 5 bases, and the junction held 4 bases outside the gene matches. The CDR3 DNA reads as TGTGCCAGCAGCTCGGTACTAGCGGGAACCGGGGAGCTGTTTTTT. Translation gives CASSSVLAGTGELFF.

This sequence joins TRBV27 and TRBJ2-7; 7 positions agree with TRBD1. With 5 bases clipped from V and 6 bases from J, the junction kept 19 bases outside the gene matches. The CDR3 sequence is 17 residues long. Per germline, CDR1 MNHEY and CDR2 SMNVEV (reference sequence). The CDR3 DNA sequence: TGTGCCAGCAGTCAATACGCCGTCGGGACAGCTACGAGCGAGCAGTACTTC. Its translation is CASSQYAVGTATSEQYF.

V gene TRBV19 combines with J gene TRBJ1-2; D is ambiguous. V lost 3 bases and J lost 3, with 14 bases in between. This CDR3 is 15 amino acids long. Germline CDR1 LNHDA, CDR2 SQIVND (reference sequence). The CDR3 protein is CASSINPGVDYGYTF. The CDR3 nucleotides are TGTGCCAGTAGTATTAATCCAGGCGTCGACTATGGCTACACCTTC.

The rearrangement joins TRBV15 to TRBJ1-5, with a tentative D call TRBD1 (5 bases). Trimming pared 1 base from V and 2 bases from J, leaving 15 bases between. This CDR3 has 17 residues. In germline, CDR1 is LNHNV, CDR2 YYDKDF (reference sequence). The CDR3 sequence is CATSRGRDPAGNQPQHF. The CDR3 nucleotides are TGTGCCACCAGCAGAGGGCGGGACCCGGCGGGCAATCAGCCCCAGCATTTT.

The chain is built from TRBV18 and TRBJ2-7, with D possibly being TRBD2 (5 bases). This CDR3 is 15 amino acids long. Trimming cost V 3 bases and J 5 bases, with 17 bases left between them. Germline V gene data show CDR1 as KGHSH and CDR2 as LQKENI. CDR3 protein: CASSPISGSDNEQYF. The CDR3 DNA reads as TGTGCCAGCTCACCCATAAGTGGGAGTGACAACGAGCAGTACTTC. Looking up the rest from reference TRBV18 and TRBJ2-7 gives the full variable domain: NAGVMQNPRHLVRRRGQEARLRCSPMKGHSHVYWYRQLPEEGLKFMVYLQKENIIDESGMPKERFSAEFPKEGPSILRIQQVVRGDSAAYFCASSPISGSDNEQYFGPGTRLTVT.

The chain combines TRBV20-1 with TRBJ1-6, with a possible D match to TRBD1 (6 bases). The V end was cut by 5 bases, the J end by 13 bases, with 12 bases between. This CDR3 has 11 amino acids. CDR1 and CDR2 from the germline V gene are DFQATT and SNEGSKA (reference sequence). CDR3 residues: CSASTGSPLHF. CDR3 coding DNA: TGCAGTGCTTCGACAGGTTCTCCCCTCCACTTT.